The 5 T cell receptor beta chains below were found in one sample sequenced in a study of shared T cell receptors in the human thymus (dated by TCRdb to the early 2020s). Receptor amplification or capture employed the immunoSEQ multiplex PCR assay. Here the immuneACCESS table is served through TCRdb, limited to in-frame sequences with V and J called. Missing clones are a known gap in these copies; in checked studies unresolved V genes cover under half, and the rest lacks a known reason. The sample contains 700,000 or so clones, 80% to 90% of them found a single time. The biggest ten clones account for roughly 0.01% of the sample. These data also featured in a second study, about human thymus T cells.

The sequencing input was thymocytes. Source of these receptors: a girl younger than two with a congenital heart defect. Donor details come from another sample of the same person, matched by shared clones.

The CDR3 protein is CASSLIMGGPYEQYF. The CDR3 DNA follows: TGTGCCAGCAGTTTAATAATGGGGGGTCCCTACGAGCAGTACTTC. This chain uses TRBV27 with TRBJ2-7, with D possibly matching TRBD2 (6 bases). V lost 2 bases and J lost 2, with 13 bases in between. Germline CDR1 reads MNHEY; CDR2 reads SMNVEV (reference sequence). The CDR3 is 15 amino acids.

The chain has TRBV9 and TRBJ2-7; 8 bases align to TRBD2. The CDR3 loop spans 17 amino acids. CDR1 and CDR2 (germline): SGDLS, YYNGEE. The trim removed 4 bases at V and 0 bases at J, leaving 12 bases unmatched. CDR3 bases: TGTGCCAGCAGCCCACCGGGAGAGCGGGGGAGCTCCTACGAGCAGTACTTC. Protein product: CASSPPGERGSSYEQYF.

The V call is TRBV4-2, the J call TRBJ1-2; a weak D match, TRBD1 (5 bases). CDR3 length: 16 amino acids. The germline gives CDR1 LGHNA, CDR2 YNFKEQ. Trimming shortened V by 1 base and J by 3 bases, and 15 bases separated the two germline ends. CDR3 sequence: CASSQGRAGWDYGYTF. Here the CDR3 DNA reads TGTGCCAGCAGCCAAGGCAGGGCTGGATGGGACTATGGCTACACCTTC.

The chain is built from TRBV19 and TRBJ1-5, with 7 bases aligning to TRBD1. Trimming took 5 bases from V and 5 from J; bases not matched to a gene: 18. CDR3 length equals 18 residues. The germline CDR1 and CDR2 sequences are LNHDA and SQIVND (reference sequence). As DNA, the CDR3 is TGTGCCAGTAGTCTATCTCGCGTAGGACAGGTTTGGTATCAGCCCCAGCATTTT. As protein: CASSLSRVGQVWYQPQHF.

With regard to this clone: At the DNA level, this CDR3 is encoded by other sequences in the same sample as well. The V and J genes are TRBV5-1 and TRBJ2-7; D gene uncertain. The CDR3 length is 13 residues. From germline, CDR1 is SGHRS and CDR2 YFSETQ. Trimming removed 0 bases at V and 4 bases at J, with 8 bases between. CDR3 amino acids: CASSLGLGYEQYF. The CDR3 nucleotides read TGCGCCAGCAGCTTGGGCCTCGGGTACGAGCAGTACTTC.